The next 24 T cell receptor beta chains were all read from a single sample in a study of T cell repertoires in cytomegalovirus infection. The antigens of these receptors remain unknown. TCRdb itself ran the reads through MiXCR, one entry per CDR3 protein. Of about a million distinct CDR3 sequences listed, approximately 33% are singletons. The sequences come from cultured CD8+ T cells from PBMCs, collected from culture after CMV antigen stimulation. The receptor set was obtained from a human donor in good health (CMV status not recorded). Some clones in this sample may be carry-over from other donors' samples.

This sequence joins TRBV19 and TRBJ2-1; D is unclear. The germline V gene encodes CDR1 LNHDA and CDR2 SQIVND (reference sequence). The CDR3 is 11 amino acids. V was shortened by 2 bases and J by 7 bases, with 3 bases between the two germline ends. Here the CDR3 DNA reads TGTGCCAGTAGTATAAGGAATGAGCAGTTCTTC. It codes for CASSIRNEQFF.

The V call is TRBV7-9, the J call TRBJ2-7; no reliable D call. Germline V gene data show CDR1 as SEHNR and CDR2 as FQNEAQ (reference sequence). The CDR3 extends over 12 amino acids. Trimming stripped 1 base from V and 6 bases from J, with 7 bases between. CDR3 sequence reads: CASSLEGPEQYV. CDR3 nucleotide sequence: TGTGCCAGCAGCTTAGAGGGCCCCGAGCAGTACGTC.

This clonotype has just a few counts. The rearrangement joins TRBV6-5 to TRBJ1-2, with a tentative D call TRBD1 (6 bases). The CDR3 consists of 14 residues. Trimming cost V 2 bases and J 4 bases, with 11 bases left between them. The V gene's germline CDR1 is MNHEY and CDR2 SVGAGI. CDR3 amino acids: CASSYEGDIYGYTF. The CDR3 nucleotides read TGTGCCAGCAGTTACGAGGGGGACATCTATGGCTACACCTTC.

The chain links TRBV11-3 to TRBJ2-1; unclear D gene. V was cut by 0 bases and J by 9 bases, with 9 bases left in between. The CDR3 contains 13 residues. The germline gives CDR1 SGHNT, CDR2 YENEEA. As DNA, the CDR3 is TGTGCCAGCAGCTTAGACCCGCTAGGTGAGCAGTTCTTC. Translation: CASSLDPLGEQFF.

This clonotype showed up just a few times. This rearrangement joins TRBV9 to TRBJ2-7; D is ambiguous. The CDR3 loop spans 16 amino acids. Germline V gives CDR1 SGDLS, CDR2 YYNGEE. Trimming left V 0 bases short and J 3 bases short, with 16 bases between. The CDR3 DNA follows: TGTGCCAGCAGCGTAGGTGATGCGAACCCTGACTACGAGCAGTACTTC. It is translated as CASSVGDANPDYEQYF. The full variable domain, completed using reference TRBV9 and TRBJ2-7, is DSGVTQTPKHLITATGQRVTLRCSPRSGDLSVYWYQQSLDQGLQFLIQYYNGEERAKGNILERFSAQQFPDLHSELNLSSLELGDSALYFCASSVGDANPDYEQYFGPGTRLTVT.

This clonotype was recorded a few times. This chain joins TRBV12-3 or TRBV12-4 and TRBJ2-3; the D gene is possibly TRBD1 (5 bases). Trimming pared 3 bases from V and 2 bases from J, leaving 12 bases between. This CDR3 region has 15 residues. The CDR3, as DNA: TGTGCCAGCAGTTTCATAGGGGCGCCCACAGATACGCAGTATTTT. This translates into CASSFIGAPTDTQYF.

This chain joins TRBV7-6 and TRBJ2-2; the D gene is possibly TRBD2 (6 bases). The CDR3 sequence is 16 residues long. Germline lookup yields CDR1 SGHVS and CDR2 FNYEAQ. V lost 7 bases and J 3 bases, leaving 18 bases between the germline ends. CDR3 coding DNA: TGTGCCAGCACCCCCGGGGGAGGTCGGGACACCGGGGAGCTGTTTTTT. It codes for CASTPGGGRDTGELFF.

The CDR3 DNA follows: TGTGCCAGCAGCCCACAGGGGGCCGTGGGTAGCAATCAGCCCCAGCATTTT. Residues: CASSPQGAVGSNQPQHF. V usage is TRBV6-8 and J usage is TRBJ1-5, with 9 bases identical to TRBD1. Trimming took 6 bases from V and 0 from J; bases not matched to a gene: 9. The CDR3 loop spans 17 amino acids. In germline, CDR1 is MNHGY, CDR2 SAAAGT.

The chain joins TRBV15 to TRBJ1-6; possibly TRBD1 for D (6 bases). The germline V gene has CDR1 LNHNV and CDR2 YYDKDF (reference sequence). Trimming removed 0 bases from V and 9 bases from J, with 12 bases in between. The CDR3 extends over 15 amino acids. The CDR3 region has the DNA TGTGCCACCAGCAGAGACAGGGGTGCCGGTTCACCCCTCCACTTT. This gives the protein CATSRDRGAGSPLHF.

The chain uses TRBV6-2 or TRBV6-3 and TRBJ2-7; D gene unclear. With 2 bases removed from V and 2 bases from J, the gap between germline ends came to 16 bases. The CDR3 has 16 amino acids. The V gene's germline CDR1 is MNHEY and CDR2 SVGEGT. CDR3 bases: TGTGCCAGCAGTTACAATCTAATAGGAAGAGCCTACGAGCAGTACGTC. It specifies CASSYNLIGRAYEQYV.

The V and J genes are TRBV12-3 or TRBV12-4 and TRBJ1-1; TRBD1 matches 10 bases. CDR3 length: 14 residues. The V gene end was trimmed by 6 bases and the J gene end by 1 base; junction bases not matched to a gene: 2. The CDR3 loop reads CASRGQGPNTEAFF. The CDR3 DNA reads TGTGCCAGCAGGGGACAGGGGCCGAACACTGAAGCTTTCTTT.

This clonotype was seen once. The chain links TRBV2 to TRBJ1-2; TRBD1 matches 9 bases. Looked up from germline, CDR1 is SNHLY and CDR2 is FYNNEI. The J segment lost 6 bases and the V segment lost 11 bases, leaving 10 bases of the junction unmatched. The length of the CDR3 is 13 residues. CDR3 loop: CADRDRALDGYTF. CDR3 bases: TGTGCCGATCGGGACAGGGCCCTTGATGGCTACACCTTC.

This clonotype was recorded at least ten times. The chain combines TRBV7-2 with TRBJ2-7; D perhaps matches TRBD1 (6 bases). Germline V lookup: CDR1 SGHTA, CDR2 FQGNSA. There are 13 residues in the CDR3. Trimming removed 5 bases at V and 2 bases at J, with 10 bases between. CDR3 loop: CASSPGTPYEQYV. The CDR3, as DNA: TGTGCCAGCAGCCCCGGGACACCCTACGAGCAGTACGTC.

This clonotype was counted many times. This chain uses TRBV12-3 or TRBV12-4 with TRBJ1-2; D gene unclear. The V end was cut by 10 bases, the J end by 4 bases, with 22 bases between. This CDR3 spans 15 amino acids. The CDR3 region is CATSVGNPIVYGYTF. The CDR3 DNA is TGTGCCACCTCGGTGGGGAACCCTATAGTCTATGGCTACACCTTC.

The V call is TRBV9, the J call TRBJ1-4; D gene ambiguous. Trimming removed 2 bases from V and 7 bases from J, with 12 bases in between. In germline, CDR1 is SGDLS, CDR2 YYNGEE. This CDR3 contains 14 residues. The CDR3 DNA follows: TGTGCCAGCAGCGTTCGGACGGGTTTTGAAAAACTGTTTTTT. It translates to CASSVRTGFEKLFF.

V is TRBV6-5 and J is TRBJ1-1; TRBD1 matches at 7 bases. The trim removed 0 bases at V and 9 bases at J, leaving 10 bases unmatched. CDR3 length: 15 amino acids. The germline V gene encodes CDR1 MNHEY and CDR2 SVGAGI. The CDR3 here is CASSYSSSGQLKAFF. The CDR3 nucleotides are TGTGCCAGCAGTTACTCGAGTTCGGGACAGCTTAAAGCTTTCTTT.

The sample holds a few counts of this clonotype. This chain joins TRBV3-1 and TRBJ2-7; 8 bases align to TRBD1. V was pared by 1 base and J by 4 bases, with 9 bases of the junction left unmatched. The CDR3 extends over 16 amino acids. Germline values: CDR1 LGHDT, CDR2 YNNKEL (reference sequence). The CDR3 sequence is CASSQVMSGTGYEQYF. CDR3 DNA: TGTGCCAGCAGCCAAGTGATGTCCGGGACAGGTTACGAGCAGTACTTC.

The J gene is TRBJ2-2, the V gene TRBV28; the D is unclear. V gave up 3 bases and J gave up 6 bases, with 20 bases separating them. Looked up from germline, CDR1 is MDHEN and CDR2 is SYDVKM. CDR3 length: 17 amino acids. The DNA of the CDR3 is TGTGCCAGCAGTTTTGGGGTCGTCTCCCCTTCGTCCGGGGAGCTGTTTTTT. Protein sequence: CASSFGVVSPSSGELFF.

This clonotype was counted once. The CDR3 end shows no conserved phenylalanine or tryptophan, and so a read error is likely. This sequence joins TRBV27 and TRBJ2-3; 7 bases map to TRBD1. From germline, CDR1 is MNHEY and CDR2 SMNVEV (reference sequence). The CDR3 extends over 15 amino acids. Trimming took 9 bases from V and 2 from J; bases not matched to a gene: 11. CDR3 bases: TGTGCCAGTGGCGTGCAGGGGGATTTCACAGATACGCAGTATTCT. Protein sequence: CASGVQGDFTDTQYS.

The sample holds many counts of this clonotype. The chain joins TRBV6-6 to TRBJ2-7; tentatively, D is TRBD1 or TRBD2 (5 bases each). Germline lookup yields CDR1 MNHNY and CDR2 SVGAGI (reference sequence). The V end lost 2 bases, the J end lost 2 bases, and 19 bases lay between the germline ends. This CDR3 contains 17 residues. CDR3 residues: CASSYRTGAGEAYEQYF. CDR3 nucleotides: TGTGCCAGCAGTTACCGCACCGGGGCCGGAGAGGCCTACGAGCAGTACTTC.

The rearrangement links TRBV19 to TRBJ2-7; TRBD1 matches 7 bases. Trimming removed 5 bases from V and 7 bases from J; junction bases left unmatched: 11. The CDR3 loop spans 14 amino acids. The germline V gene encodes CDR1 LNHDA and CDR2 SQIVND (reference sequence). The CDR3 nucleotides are TGTGCCAGTAGTTCCAACAGGGGTGGCGTTGAGCAGTACTTC. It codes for CASSSNRGGVEQYF.

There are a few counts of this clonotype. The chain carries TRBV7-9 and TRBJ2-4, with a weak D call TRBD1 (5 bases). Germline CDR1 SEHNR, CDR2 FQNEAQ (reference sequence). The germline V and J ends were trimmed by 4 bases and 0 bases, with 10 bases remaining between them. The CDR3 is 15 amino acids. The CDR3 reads CASSSGSVAKNIQYF. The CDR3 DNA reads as TGTGCCAGCAGCTCAGGGTCCGTAGCCAAAAACATTCAGTACTTC.

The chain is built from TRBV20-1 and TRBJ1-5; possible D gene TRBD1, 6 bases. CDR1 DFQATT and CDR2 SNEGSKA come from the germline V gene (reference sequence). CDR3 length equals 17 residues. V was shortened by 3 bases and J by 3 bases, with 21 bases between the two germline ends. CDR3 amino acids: CSASSIRAGGLNQPQHF. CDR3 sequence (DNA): TGCAGTGCTAGCTCCATCAGGGCCGGGGGGCTCAATCAGCCCCAGCATTTT.

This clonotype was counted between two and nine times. The CDR3 region has the DNA TGTGCCAGCACCGACCCAGGGGGCGCATTAGAGACCCAGTACTTC. Translation gives CASTDPGGALETQYF. The chain uses TRBV12-3 or TRBV12-4 and TRBJ2-5, with TRBD1 matching 8 bases. The V and J ends lost 7 bases and 4 bases, in that order; junction bases with no gene match: 11. The CDR3 totals 15 residues.